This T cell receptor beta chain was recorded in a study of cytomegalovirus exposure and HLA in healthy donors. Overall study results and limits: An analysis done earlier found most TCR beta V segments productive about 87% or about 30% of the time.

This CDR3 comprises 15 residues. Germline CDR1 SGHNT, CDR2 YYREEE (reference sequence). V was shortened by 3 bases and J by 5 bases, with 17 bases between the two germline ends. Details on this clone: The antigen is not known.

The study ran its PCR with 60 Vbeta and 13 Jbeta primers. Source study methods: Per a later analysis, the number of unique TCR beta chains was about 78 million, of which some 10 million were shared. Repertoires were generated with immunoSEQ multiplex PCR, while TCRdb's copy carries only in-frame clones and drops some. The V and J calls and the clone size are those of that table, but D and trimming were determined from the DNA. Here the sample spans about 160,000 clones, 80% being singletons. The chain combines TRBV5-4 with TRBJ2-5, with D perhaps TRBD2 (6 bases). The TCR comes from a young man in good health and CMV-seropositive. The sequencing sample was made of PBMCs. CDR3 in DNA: TGTGCCAGCAGCTACTTGATCGGGGGTCAGGAGACCCAGTACTTC. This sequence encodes CASSYLIGGQETQYF.